This T cell receptor beta chain was identified in a study of identical twins. Study outcomes and limitations: Shared out-of-frame alpha sequences (those common to twins) showed excess low generation probability.

TCRdb re-derived calls from the 5' RACE reads in MiXCR, one entry per CDR3 protein. The data show about 240,000 distinct CDR3 sequences, approximately 7.8% seen once. This clonotype was seen ten or more times. What it binds is not known. Trimming took 3 bases from V and 2 from J, leaving 17 bases between them. CDR1 and CDR2 (germline): MDHEN, SYDVKM. CDR3 length: 16 residues. The data also belong to a second study, concerning yellow fever vaccine responses in identical twins.

Sample: CD8+ T cells sorted from blood. The receptor was isolated from a woman under 30 in good health. This chain links TRBV28 with TRBJ2-7, with D unclear. In DNA, the CDR3 is TGTGCCAGCAGTTTGAATAGGCAGGTGCCTACCTACGAGCAGTACGTC. Encoded protein: CASSLNRQVPTYEQYV.